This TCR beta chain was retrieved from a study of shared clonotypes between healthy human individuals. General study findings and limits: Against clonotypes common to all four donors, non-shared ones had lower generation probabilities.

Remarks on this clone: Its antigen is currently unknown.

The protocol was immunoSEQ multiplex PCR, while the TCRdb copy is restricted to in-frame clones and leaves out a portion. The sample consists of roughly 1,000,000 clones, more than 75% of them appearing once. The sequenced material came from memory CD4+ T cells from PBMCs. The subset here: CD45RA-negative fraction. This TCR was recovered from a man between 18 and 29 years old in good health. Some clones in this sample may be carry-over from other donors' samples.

The CDR3 DNA follows: TGTGCCAGCAGTTTAGTAAGCCCCAATCAGCCCCAGCATTTT. Translating it yields CASSLVSPNQPQHF. The rearrangement joins TRBV28 to TRBJ1-5; D call uncertain. Germline V gene data show CDR1 as MDHEN and CDR2 as SYDVKM. Trimming took 2 bases from V and 3 from J, leaving 8 bases between them. The CDR3 contains 14 residues.